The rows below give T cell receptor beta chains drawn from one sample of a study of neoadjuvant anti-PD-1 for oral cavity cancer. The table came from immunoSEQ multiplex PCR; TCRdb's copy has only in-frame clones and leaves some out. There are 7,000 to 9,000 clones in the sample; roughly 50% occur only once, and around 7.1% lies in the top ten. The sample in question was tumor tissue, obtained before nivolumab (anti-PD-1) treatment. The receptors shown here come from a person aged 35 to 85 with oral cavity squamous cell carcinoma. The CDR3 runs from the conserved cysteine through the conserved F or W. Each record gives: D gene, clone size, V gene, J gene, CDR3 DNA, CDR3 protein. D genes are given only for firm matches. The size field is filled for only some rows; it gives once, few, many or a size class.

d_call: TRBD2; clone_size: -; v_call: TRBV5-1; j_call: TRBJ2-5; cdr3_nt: TGCGCCAGCAGCCTCAGACTAGCGGGGGGACAAGAGACCCAGTACTTC; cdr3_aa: CASSLRLAGGQETQYF
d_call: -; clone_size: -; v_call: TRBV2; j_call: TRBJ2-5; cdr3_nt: TGTGCCAGCAGGAAGTACCAAGAGACCCAGTACTTC; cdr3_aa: CASRKYQETQYF
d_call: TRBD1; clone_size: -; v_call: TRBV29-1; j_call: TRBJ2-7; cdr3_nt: TGCAGCGTTGCCAGACAGGGGAGAAGCTACGAGCAGTACTTC; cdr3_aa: CSVARQGRSYEQYF
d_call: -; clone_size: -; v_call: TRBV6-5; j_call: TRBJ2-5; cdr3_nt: TGTGCCAGCAGTTCCCCTATAGGGGGAGGAGAGACCCAGTACTTC; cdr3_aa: CASSSPIGGGETQYF
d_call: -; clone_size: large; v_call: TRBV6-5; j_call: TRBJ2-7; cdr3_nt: TGTGCCAGCAGCCCTCCGGGACGATACGAGCAGTACTTC; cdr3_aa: CASSPPGRYEQYF
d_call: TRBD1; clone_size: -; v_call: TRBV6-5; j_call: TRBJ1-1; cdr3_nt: TGTGCCAGCAGTTACTCCCGACAGGGGGCGCGGACTGAAGCTTTCTTT; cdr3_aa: CASSYSRQGARTEAFF
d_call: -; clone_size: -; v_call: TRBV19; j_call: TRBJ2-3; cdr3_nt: TGTGCCAGTAGCCCCGCAGGGCGCCGAGATACGCAGTATTTT; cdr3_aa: CASSPAGRRDTQYF
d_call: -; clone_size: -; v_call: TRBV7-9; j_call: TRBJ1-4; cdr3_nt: TGTGCCAGCAGCGGGGGGAAAAAACTGTTTTTT; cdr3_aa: CASSGGKKLFF
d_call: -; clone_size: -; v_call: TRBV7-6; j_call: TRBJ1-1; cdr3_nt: TGTGCCAGCAGCGCAAGGACAGTGAAGAACACTGAAGCTTTCTTT; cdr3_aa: CASSARTVKNTEAFF
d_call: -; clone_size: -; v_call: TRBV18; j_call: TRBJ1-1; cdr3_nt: TGTGCCAGCTCATCGGGCGCAGGGGTAAGCACTGAAGCTTTCTTT; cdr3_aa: CASSSGAGVSTEAFF
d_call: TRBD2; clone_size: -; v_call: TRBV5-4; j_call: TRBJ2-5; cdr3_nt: TGTGCCAGCAGCTTGGGGCAAATAGCGGGAGGCAACCTAGAGACCCAGTACTTC; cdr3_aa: CASSLGQIAGGNLETQYF
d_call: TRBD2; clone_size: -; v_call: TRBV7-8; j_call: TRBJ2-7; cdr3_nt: TGTGCCAGCAGCCCCCCCGGCGGGGGATCCTACGAGCAGTACTTC; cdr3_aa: CASSPPGGGSYEQYF
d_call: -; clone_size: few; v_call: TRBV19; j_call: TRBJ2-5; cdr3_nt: TGTGCCAGTGGGCCGCACCAAGAGACCCAGTACTTC; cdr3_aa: CASGPHQETQYF
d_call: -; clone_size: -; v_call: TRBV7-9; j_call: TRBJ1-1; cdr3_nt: TGTGCCAGCAGCTTTCCTCTCGGTGGGGCAACTGAAGCTTTCTTT; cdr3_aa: CASSFPLGGATEAFF
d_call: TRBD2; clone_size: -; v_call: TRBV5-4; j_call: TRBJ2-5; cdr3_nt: TGTGCCAGCAGCCCTAGTGACCTCGGGGGGGAGACCCAGTACTTC; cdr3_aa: CASSPSDLGGETQYF
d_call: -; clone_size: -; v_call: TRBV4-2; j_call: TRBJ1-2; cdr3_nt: TGTGCCAGCAGCCAATCCGCAGGGTTGCTATTGAGCTACACCTTC; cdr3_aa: CASSQSAGLLLSYTF
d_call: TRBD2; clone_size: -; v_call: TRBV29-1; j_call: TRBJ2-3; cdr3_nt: TGCAGCGTTGTAGGACTAGCGGAGAATACGCAGTATTTT; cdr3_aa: CSVVGLAENTQYF
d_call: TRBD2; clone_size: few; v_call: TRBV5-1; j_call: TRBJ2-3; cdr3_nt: TGCGCCAGCTCGGGACTAGCGGGGGGGATCACAGATACGCAGTATTTT; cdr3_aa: CASSGLAGGITDTQYF